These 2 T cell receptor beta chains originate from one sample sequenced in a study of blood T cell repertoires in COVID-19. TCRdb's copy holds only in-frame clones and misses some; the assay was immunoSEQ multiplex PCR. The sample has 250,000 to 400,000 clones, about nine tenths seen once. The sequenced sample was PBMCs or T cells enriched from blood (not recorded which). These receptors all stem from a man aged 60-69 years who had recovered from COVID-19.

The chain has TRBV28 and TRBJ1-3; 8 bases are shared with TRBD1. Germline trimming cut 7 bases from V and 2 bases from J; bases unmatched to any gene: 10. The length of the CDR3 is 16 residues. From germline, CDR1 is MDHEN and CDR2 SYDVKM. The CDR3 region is CASTSRWTGTGNTIYF. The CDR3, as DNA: TGTGCCAGCACCTCTCGGTGGACAGGGACTGGAAACACCATATATTTT.

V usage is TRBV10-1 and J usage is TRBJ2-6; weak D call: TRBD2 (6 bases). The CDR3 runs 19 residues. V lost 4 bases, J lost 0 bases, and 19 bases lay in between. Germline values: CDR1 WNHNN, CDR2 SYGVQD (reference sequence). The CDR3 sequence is CASSAWGLGLTSGANVLTF. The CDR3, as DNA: TGCGCCAGCAGTGCCTGGGGACTTGGGCTAACCTCTGGGGCCAACGTCCTGACTTTC.